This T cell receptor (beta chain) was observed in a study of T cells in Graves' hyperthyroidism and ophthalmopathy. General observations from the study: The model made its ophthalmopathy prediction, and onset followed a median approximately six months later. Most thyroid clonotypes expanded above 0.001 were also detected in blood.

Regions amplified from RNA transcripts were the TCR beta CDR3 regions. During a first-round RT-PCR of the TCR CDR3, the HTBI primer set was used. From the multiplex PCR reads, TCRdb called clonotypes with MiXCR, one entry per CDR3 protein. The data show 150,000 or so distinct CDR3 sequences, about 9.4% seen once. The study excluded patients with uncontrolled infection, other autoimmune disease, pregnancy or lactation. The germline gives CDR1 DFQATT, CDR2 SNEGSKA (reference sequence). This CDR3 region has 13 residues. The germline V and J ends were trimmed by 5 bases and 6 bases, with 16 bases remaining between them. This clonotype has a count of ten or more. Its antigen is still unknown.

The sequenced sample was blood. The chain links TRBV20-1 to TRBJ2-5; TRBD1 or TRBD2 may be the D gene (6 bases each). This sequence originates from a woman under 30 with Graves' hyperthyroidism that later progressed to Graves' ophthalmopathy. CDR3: CSAYRDSQKTQYF. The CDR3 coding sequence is TGCAGTGCTTACAGGGACTCCCAGAAGACCCAGTACTTC.